These 21 T cell receptor beta chains share one sample of origin, sequenced in a study of OX40 agonist ivuxolimab in advanced cancers. Sequencing was performed with immunoSEQ multiplex PCR; in TCRdb, only in-frame clones are kept and a portion is missing. Found here are about 94,000 clones, roughly 84% of them singletons; the top ten hold over 0.3%. Sequenced material: CD4+ or CD8+ T cells sorted from blood, taken in a trial of the OX40 agonist ivuxolimab. The receptors originated from an adult with an advanced solid tumor such as melanoma, head and neck, liver or kidney cancer.

This chain joins TRBV7-9 and TRBJ2-7; TRBD1 aligns across 9 bases. The germline gives CDR1 SEHNR, CDR2 FQNEAQ (reference sequence). V gave up 4 bases and J gave up 3 bases; unmatched junction bases: 4. The CDR3 extends over 14 amino acids. CDR3 bases: TGTGCCAGCAGCTCCCGACAGGGGGACTACGAGCAGTACTTC. This translates into CASSSRQGDYEQYF. The variable domain in full, with the rest retrieved from reference TRBV7-9 and TRBJ2-7, is DTGVSQNPRHKITKRGQNVTFRCDPISEHNRLYWYRQTLGQGPEFLTYFQNEAQLEKSRLLSDRFSAERPKGSFSTLEIQRTEQGDSAMYLCASSSRQGDYEQYFGPGTRLTVT.

The chain employs TRBV27 and TRBJ1-5, with D tentatively TRBD1 (5 bases). The germline V gene encodes CDR1 MNHEY and CDR2 SMNVEV (reference sequence). The CDR3 loop spans 14 amino acids. V lost 3 bases, J lost 0 bases, and 6 bases lay in between. CDR3 protein: CASSFRGSNQPQHF. Here the CDR3 DNA reads TGTGCCAGCAGTTTTAGGGGTAGCAATCAGCCCCAGCATTTT.

This clone was seen just once. V gene TRBV5-8 combines with J gene TRBJ2-7; D uncertain. The CDR3 is 13 residues long. Between the trimmed V and J ends, which lost 2 bases and 2 bases, there was a span of 8 bases. Per the germline V gene, CDR1 is SGHTS and CDR2 is YDEGEE. The CDR3 region is CASSFVGPYEQYF. In nucleotides, the CDR3 is TGTGCCAGCAGCTTCGTGGGCCCCTACGAGCAGTACTTC.

This clone was detected a few times. The CDR3 spells CAISRDSIDQPQHF. CDR3 coding DNA: TGTGCCATCAGCCGGGACAGTATAGATCAGCCCCAGCATTTT. The rearrangement uses TRBV10-3 and TRBJ1-5, with 7 bases that match TRBD1. The CDR3 length is 14 residues. With V trimmed by 6 bases and J by 5 bases, 7 bases remained unmatched. The germline CDR1 and CDR2 sequences are ENHRY and SYGVKD.

V is TRBV5-4 and J is TRBJ2-5; 10 bases are a match to TRBD1. V gave up 1 base and J gave up 9 bases; unmatched junction bases: 3. Germline CDR1 SGHNT, CDR2 YYREEE (reference sequence). The CDR3 consists of 13 residues. The CDR3, as DNA: TGTGCCAGCAGCTTGTCGGACAGGGGGGCCCAGTACTTC. It encodes CASSLSDRGAQYF.

This clone was detected only once. The chain carries TRBV18 and TRBJ2-3; 11 bases map to TRBD2. CDR1 KGHSH and CDR2 LQKENI come from the germline V gene. V lost 3 bases to trimming and J lost 4 bases; unmatched junction nucleotides: 0. The length of the CDR3 is 14 residues. In DNA form, the CDR3 reads TGTGCCAGCTCACCGGGACTAGCGGCAGATACGCAGTATTTT. It specifies CASSPGLAADTQYF.

V is TRBV7-9 and J is TRBJ1-2; TRBD1 matches at 8 bases. CDR1 and CDR2 (germline): SEHNR, FQNEAQ (reference sequence). The CDR3 has 16 amino acids. V was clipped by 1 base and J by 3 bases; unmatched bases: 7. Written as DNA, the CDR3 is TGTGCCAGCAGCTTAGGGGAGACAGGGGTATACTATGGCTACACCTTC. Its protein is CASSLGETGVYYGYTF. Drawing the rest from reference TRBV7-9 and TRBJ1-2, the complete variable domain is DTGVSQNPRHKITKRGQNVTFRCDPISEHNRLYWYRQTLGQGPEFLTYFQNEAQLEKSRLLSDRFSAERPKGSFSTLEIQRTEQGDSAMYLCASSLGETGVYYGYTFGSGTRLTVV.

The chain carries TRBV5-4 and TRBJ1-2; D gene unclear. Trimming removed 0 bases at V and 5 bases at J, with 17 bases between. CDR3 length equals 16 residues. Germline V gives CDR1 SGHNT, CDR2 YYREEE (reference sequence). The CDR3 DNA is TGTGCCAGCAGCTTGGGCCTAACACTACTTGGGTATGGCTACACCTTC. It is translated as CASSLGLTLLGYGYTF. Variable domain in full (rest from reference TRBV5-4 and TRBJ1-2): ETGVTQSPTHLIKTRGQQVTLRCSSQSGHNTVSWYQQALGQGPQFIFQYYREEENGRGNFPPRFSGLQFPNYSSELNVNALELDDSALYLCASSLGLTLLGYGYTFGSGTRLTVV.

The chain employs TRBV7-6 and TRBJ2-7; D might be TRBD1 or TRBD2, each matching 5 bases. The CDR3 covers 15 residues. Per germline, CDR1 SGHVS and CDR2 FNYEAQ. Trimming removed 5 bases at V and 2 bases at J, with 16 bases between. The CDR3, as DNA: TGTGCCAGCAGCCCCTCGGGGCAGCCACCCTACGAGCAGTACTTC. Amino acid sequence: CASSPSGQPPYEQYF.

This clone appeared once. The chain uses TRBV5-6 and TRBJ1-2, with a tentative D call TRBD1 (5 bases). The germline gives CDR1 SGHDT, CDR2 YYEEEE. The CDR3 has 19 amino acids. Trimming took 0 bases from V and 3 from J, leaving 24 bases between them. CDR3 loop: CASSLGSGLSDRGYYGYTF. DNA of the CDR3: TGTGCCAGCAGCTTGGGGTCAGGTTTATCGGATCGGGGCTACTATGGCTACACCTTC.

The CDR3 DNA follows: TGTGCCAGCAGCTCAAATGGGGGGGTAGGGGAAAAACTGTTTTTT. Amino acids: CASSSNGGVGEKLFF. The chain combines TRBV7-9 with TRBJ1-4, with D perhaps matching TRBD1 (5 bases). Trimming pared 4 bases from V and 8 bases from J, leaving 17 bases between. The CDR3 consists of 15 residues. Germline values: CDR1 SEHNR, CDR2 FQNEAQ (reference sequence).

This chain links TRBV2 with TRBJ1-4; tentatively, D is TRBD1 (6 bases). V was cut by 7 bases and J by 8 bases, with 17 bases left in between. Germline V lookup: CDR1 SNHLY, CDR2 FYNNEI. There are 14 residues in the CDR3. Written as DNA, the CDR3 is TGTGCCAGCAACAAGGGGGGATCCGGGGAAAAACTGTTTTTT. The encoded protein is CASNKGGSGEKLFF.

The chain links TRBV7-2 to TRBJ1-3; D ambiguous. V shed 3 bases and J shed 0 bases, with 9 bases lying between them. Germline V gene sequence: CDR1 SGHTA, CDR2 FQGNSA. This CDR3 contains 15 residues. The CDR3 bases are TGTGCCAGCAGCTTTGCCCGTAACTCTGGAAACACCATATATTTT. Amino acid sequence: CASSFARNSGNTIYF.

The gene calls are TRBV11-3 and TRBJ2-7; no definite D call. CDR3 length: 12 residues. Looked up from germline, CDR1 is SGHNT and CDR2 is YENEEA. V was trimmed by 0 bases and J by 3 bases, leaving 3 bases between them. CDR3 amino acids: CASSLDGYEQYF. Written as DNA, the CDR3 is TGTGCCAGCAGCTTAGATGGCTACGAGCAGTACTTC. Full variable domain (missing parts from reference TRBV11-3 and TRBJ2-7): EAGVVQSPRYKIIEKKQPVAFWCNPISGHNTLYWYLQNLGQGPELLIRYENEEAVDDSQLPKDRFSAERLKGVDSTLKIQPAELGDSAVYLCASSLDGYEQYFGPGTRLTVT.

The V and J genes are TRBV14 and TRBJ1-2, with TRBD1 identical over 7 bases. The CDR3 contains 18 residues. Trimming took 6 bases from V and 6 from J; bases not matched to a gene: 22. The V gene's germline CDR1 is SGHDN and CDR2 FVKESK. This chain's CDR3 is CASSPGGTGVNSGHGYTF. In DNA, the CDR3 is TGTGCCAGCAGTCCCGGGGGTACAGGGGTCAATTCTGGGCATGGCTACACCTTC.

This chain links TRBV27 with TRBJ2-2, with D uncertain. Deletions cut 3 bases from V and 15 bases from J, with 14 bases between. Germline V CDR1 and CDR2: MNHEY, SMNVEV (reference sequence). This CDR3 has 12 amino acids. CDR3 loop: CASSFIGRLLFF. The DNA for the CDR3 is TGTGCCAGCAGTTTTATCGGACGGCTCTTGTTTTTT.

The rearrangement joins TRBV10-2 to TRBJ1-3, with D possibly TRBD1 on 5 matching bases. The CDR3 loop spans 14 amino acids. Germline V gene sequence: CDR1 WSHSY, CDR2 SAAADI. V was pared by 6 bases and J by 0 bases, with 9 bases between. The CDR3 sequence is CASREGSSGNTIYF. In nucleotides, the CDR3 is TGCGCCAGCAGGGAGGGGAGCTCTGGAAACACCATATATTTT.

This chain connects TRBV9 to TRBJ1-2; D not certain. V was trimmed by 0 bases and J by 1 base, leaving 13 bases between them. The CDR3 consists of 16 residues. Per the germline V gene, CDR1 is SGDLS and CDR2 is YYNGEE. CDR3 region: CASSVGLEPHNYGYTF. As DNA, the CDR3 is TGTGCCAGCAGCGTAGGGTTGGAACCACATAACTATGGCTACACCTTC. The full variable domain, with the rest looked up from reference TRBV9 and TRBJ1-2, is DSGVTQTPKHLITATGQRVTLRCSPRSGDLSVYWYQQSLDQGLQFLIQYYNGEERAKGNILERFSAQQFPDLHSELNLSSLELGDSALYFCASSVGLEPHNYGYTFGSGTRLTVV.

The chain joins TRBV18 to TRBJ2-2; no firm D call. Germline V CDR1 and CDR2: KGHSH, LQKENI. V lost 4 bases and J lost 0, with 12 bases in between. CDR3 length equals 16 residues. The CDR3 DNA is TGTGCCAGCTCACGGGTCGTGACTTCGAACACCGGGGAGCTGTTTTTT. It is translated as CASSRVVTSNTGELFF.

Turning to this clone: The same CDR3 can be traced to other DNA sequences in this sample. The gene calls are TRBV19 and TRBJ2-5, with 10 bases that match TRBD2. Trimming cost V 5 bases and J 1 base; bases outside gene matches: 4. From germline, CDR1 is LNHDA and CDR2 SQIVND (reference sequence). CDR3 length equals 15 residues. CDR3 residues: CASSLLAGAQETQYF. CDR3 DNA sequence: TGTGCCAGTAGTCTTCTAGCGGGGGCCCAAGAGACCCAGTACTTC.

The V call is TRBV18, the J call TRBJ2-7; 9 bases fit TRBD1. V was pared by 2 bases and J by 3 bases, with 5 bases of the junction left unmatched. Germline-derived CDR1 and CDR2 are KGHSH and LQKENI. The CDR3 loop spans 15 amino acids. CDR3 amino acids: CASSPGTGGLYEQYF. The CDR3 region has the DNA TGTGCCAGCTCACCAGGCACAGGGGGCCTCTACGAGCAGTACTTC.